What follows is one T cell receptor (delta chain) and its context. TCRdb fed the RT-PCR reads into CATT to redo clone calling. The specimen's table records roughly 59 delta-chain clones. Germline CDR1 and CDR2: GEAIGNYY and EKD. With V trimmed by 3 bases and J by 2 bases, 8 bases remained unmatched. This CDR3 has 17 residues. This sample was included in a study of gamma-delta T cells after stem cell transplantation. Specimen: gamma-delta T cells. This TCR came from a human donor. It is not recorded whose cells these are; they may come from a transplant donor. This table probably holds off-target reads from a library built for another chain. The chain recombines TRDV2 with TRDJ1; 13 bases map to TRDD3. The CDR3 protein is CACDAVLGDTRTDKLIF. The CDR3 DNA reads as TGTGCCTGTGACGCCGTACTGGGGGATACGCGAACCGATAAACTCATCTTT.